The 20 T cell receptor beta chains reported below all come from one sample, sequenced in a study of blood T cell repertoires in COVID-19. Method: immunoSEQ multiplex PCR; TCRdb's copy keeps in-frame clones and lacks some. The sample carries about 270,000 clones, approximately 86% recorded once. Material: peripheral blood. The origin of the receptors is a woman aged 18-29 years with acute or convalescent COVID-19.

The rearrangement joins TRBV10-2 to TRBJ1-1; 7 nucleotides agree with TRBD1. The germline CDR1 and CDR2 sequences are WSHSY and SAAADI. The CDR3 runs 11 residues. J was trimmed by 9 bases and V by 7 bases; bases with no gene match: 5. The CDR3 sequence: CASKRGPQAFF. The CDR3 DNA reads as TGCGCCAGCAAAAGGGGGCCCCAAGCTTTCTTT.

The CDR3 DNA is TGCGCCAGCACTCCCGGACAGGGCAAGGAGATCGGGGGAGAGCAGTACTTC. Protein: CASTPGQGKEIGGEQYF. V usage is TRBV5-1 and J usage is TRBJ2-7; 8 nucleotides match TRBD1. Germline CDR1 is SGHRS and CDR2 is YFSETQ. V lost 6 bases and J lost 7; bases outside the gene matches: 21. This CDR3 comprises 17 residues.

The rearrangement joins TRBV12-3 or TRBV12-4 to TRBJ1-3; D uncertain. The CDR3 totals 13 residues. V shed 3 bases and J shed 7 bases, with 10 bases lying between them. The chain's CDR3 is CASSLVSLNTIYF. The CDR3 DNA sequence: TGTGCCAGCAGTTTGGTCAGTCTCAACACCATATATTTT.

The chain has TRBV4-3 and TRBJ2-7; perhaps TRBD1 as D (6 bases). The CDR3 runs 14 residues. Germline V gene lookup returns CDR1 LGHNA and CDR2 YSLEER. Deletions cut 0 bases from V and 4 bases from J, with 10 bases between. CDR3 DNA sequence: TGCGCCAGCAGCCAAGAACAGGGTTGGTACGAGCAGTACTTC. As protein: CASSQEQGWYEQYF.

The CDR3 here is CAISGIGGVNTEAFF. The DNA for the CDR3 is TGTGCCATCAGTGGGATTGGGGGGGTGAACACTGAAGCTTTCTTT. The chain recombines TRBV10-3 with TRBJ1-1; D may be TRBD1 (5 bases). The CDR3 totals 15 residues. Germline V gene data show CDR1 as ENHRY and CDR2 as SYGVKD. Trimming took 4 bases from V and 0 from J, leaving 12 bases between them.

The chain couples TRBV18 to TRBJ1-2, with 12 bases lining up with TRBD1. J was trimmed by 9 bases and V by 3 bases; bases with no gene match: 8. In germline, CDR1 is KGHSH, CDR2 LQKENI. This CDR3 has 15 amino acids. The CDR3 DNA reads as TGTGCCAGCTCACCCTCCTTGGGACAGGGGGCAAGCTACACCTTC. Encoded protein: CASSPSLGQGASYTF.

This clone has only one observation. This chain connects TRBV6-5 to TRBJ2-7, with 7 positions matching TRBD1. Germline CDR1 and CDR2: MNHEY and SVGAGI. This CDR3 spans 12 amino acids. V shed 6 bases and J 5 bases; nucleotides not matched to a gene: 4. Here the CDR3 DNA reads TGTGCCAGCAGGGATACAGGGGACGAGCAGTACTTC. This sequence encodes CASRDTGDEQYF.

There are a few counts of this clone. Other DNA sequences of this sample code for an identical CDR3. The CDR3 here is CASSYSQGTGELFF. The CDR3 DNA reads TGTGCCAGCAGTTACTCACAGGGGACCGGGGAGCTGTTTTTT. The chain uses TRBV6-5 and TRBJ2-2, with 7 bases aligning to TRBD1. There are 14 residues in the CDR3. From germline, CDR1 is MNHEY and CDR2 SVGAGI. V was pared by 0 bases and J by 5 bases, with 0 bases of the junction left unmatched.

This clone has only a few counts. The chain couples TRBV27 to TRBJ2-5; 9 bases match TRBD1. The CDR3 is 16 amino acids. The germline V gene has CDR1 MNHEY and CDR2 SMNVEV (reference sequence). Germline trimming cut 6 bases from V and 5 bases from J; bases unmatched to any gene: 13. CDR3 region: CASSHSTGGSWETQYF. CDR3 bases: TGTGCCAGCAGCCACTCAACAGGGGGCTCGTGGGAGACCCAGTACTTC.

The V and J genes are TRBV19 and TRBJ2-2; 8 bases are a match to TRBD1. The CDR3 is 18 amino acids. Trimming cost V 3 bases and J 1 base; bases outside gene matches: 10. Germline values: CDR1 LNHDA, CDR2 SQIVND (reference sequence). The CDR3 DNA sequence: TGTGCCAGTAGTATTATCGGGAAGGGGACAGGGAACACCGGGGAGCTGTTTTTT. Encoded protein: CASSIIGKGTGNTGELFF.

CDR3 DNA: TGTGCCAGCAGAGGGACTAGCAGACACAATGAGCAGTTCTTC. Residues: CASRGTSRHNEQFF. This chain uses TRBV28 with TRBJ2-1, with 9 bases identical to TRBD2. Germline V lookup: CDR1 MDHEN, CDR2 SYDVKM. CDR3 length equals 14 residues. V lost 6 bases and J lost 5; bases outside the gene matches: 5.

The chain recombines TRBV4-2 with TRBJ1-1; possible D gene TRBD1, 5 bases. Germline CDR1 reads LGHNA; CDR2 reads YNFKEQ. Trimming pared 0 bases from V and 5 bases from J, leaving 13 bases between. The CDR3 has 15 residues. The CDR3 DNA reads as TGTGCCAGCAGCCAAGATATTGGGGGAGGAACTGAAGCTTTCTTT. Translation gives CASSQDIGGGTEAFF.

In its sample, this clone was seen a few times. At the DNA level, this CDR3 is encoded by other sequences in the same sample as well. The V call is TRBV30, the J call TRBJ1-5, with TRBD1 matching over 7 bases. V trimming: 0 bases; J trimming: 4 bases; junction bases outside the gene matches: 3. Per the germline V gene, CDR1 is GTSNPN and CDR2 is SVGIG (reference sequence). The CDR3 totals 14 residues. The CDR3 protein is CAWSVAGGNQPQHF. The CDR3 nucleotides are TGTGCCTGGAGTGTTGCAGGGGGAAATCAGCCCCAGCATTTT.

The V gene is TRBV18, the J gene TRBJ1-5; D might be TRBD1 (5 bases). The V end was cut by 6 bases, the J end by 3 bases, with 12 bases between. CDR3 length: 14 residues. In germline, CDR1 is KGHSH, CDR2 LQKENI. CDR3 sequence (DNA): TGTGCCAGCTCGTCGCCAGGGAACAATCAGCCCCAGCATTTT. This codes for CASSSPGNNQPQHF.

This rearrangement joins TRBV6-6 to TRBJ1-4, with D possibly TRBD1 on 6 matching bases. This CDR3 spans 12 amino acids. V gave up 6 bases and J gave up 9 bases, with 11 bases separating them. CDR1 MNHNY and CDR2 SVGAGI come from the germline V gene (reference sequence). CDR3 nucleotides: TGTGCCAGCAGAAGGACAGAGCAAAAACTGTTTTTT. Protein product: CASRRTEQKLFF.

The chain carries TRBV10-2 and TRBJ1-6, with D possibly being TRBD1 (5 bases). CDR3 length equals 16 residues. Trimming stripped 0 bases from V and 10 bases from J, with 16 bases between. Germline-derived CDR1 and CDR2 are WSHSY and SAAADI. CDR3: CASSESGGGFNSPLHF. The CDR3 bases are TGCGCCAGCAGTGAGTCGGGGGGAGGGTTTAACTCACCCCTCCACTTT.

V usage is TRBV6-6 and J usage is TRBJ2-1; D not certain. The germline V gene encodes CDR1 MNHNY and CDR2 SVGAGI (reference sequence). V gave up 0 bases and J gave up 8 bases, with 8 bases separating them. CDR3 length: 13 amino acids. CDR3 DNA sequence: TGTGCCAGCAGTTACTCGGCGGTCTATGAGCAGTTCTTC. Its translation: CASSYSAVYEQFF.

The rearrangement uses TRBV28 and TRBJ1-2; a possible D gene is TRBD1 (6 bases). Germline V gene lookup returns CDR1 MDHEN and CDR2 SYDVKM. This CDR3 has 15 amino acids. Trimming took 6 bases from V and 2 from J, leaving 16 bases between them. The CDR3 DNA reads TGTGCCAGCAGGTACGGGGACACCCAAAACTATGGCTACACCTTC. Translation: CASRYGDTQNYGYTF.

This clone was recorded only once. Distinct nucleotide sequences in the sample also encode this CDR3. CDR3 in amino acids: CASSIGTGGGQPQHF. CDR3 coding DNA: TGTGCCAGTAGTATAGGTACAGGGGGCGGGCAGCCCCAGCATTTT. The chain links TRBV19 to TRBJ1-5, with TRBD1 identical over 9 bases. There are 15 residues in the CDR3. The V gene end was trimmed by 1 base and the J gene end by 7 bases; junction bases not matched to a gene: 5. Per the germline V gene, CDR1 is LNHDA and CDR2 is SQIVND (reference sequence).

This rearrangement joins TRBV5-1 to TRBJ2-3, with 8 bases identical to TRBD2. The CDR3 consists of 18 residues. V shed 0 bases, J shed 4 bases, and the junction held 13 bases outside the gene matches. The germline CDR1 and CDR2 sequences are SGHRS and YFSETQ. The CDR3 DNA follows: TGCGCCAGCAGCTTGGCCACAAGAAGCGGGAGTGTCCCAGATACGCAGTATTTT. Its protein product is CASSLATRSGSVPDTQYF.